This entry is about one TCR beta chain. The antigen it recognizes is unknown. Base qualities are not provided; no much larger clone lies one nucleotide away. The donors were people with melanoma. This specimen comes from a study of CD4+ T cells in melanoma (dated by TCRdb to the early 2020s). General notes on the study: Neoantigen-specific CD4+ T cells in human melanoma were what the study investigated.

The library was obtained by the immunoSEQ multiplex PCR assay. This immuneACCESS table, as held by TCRdb, lists in-frame sequences with V and J called but not all clones. Of the missing ones, under half trace to an unresolved V gene in checked studies; the others have no known cause. The sample profile shows over 45,000 clones; nearly 70% of them were found once. Under 5.5% of the sample is taken by the ten largest. According to the germline V gene, CDR1 reads SGHNT and CDR2 reads YENEEA. Spanning cysteine to phenylalanine, the CDR3 consists of 14 amino acids. This entry keeps only the CDR3 DNA: 42 bases, framed from base 1. From V the trimming removes 5 bases and from J it removes 3 bases, while the gene matches leave 4 bases of the junction unaccounted for. Results and caveats for the whole study, not just this receptor: Neoantigen-specific CD4+ T cells in melanoma were reported to show diverse differentiation states. The report described a correlation between neoantigen-specific CD4+ T cells and the function of CD8+ T cells, macrophages and B cells.

Source material: tumor tissue. The TCR comes from a human donor with melanoma. This chain joins TRBV11-3 to TRBJ1-1; TRBD1 aligns with 9 central bases. For the CDR3, the sequence is CASSPGTGYTEAFF. The sequenced DNA is TGTGCCAGCAGCCCCGGGACAGGGTACACTGAAGCTTTCTTT. The variable domain in full, with residues beyond the CDR3 obtained from the reference TRBV11-3 and TRBJ1-1 genes, is EAGVVQSPRYKIIEKKQPVAFWCNPISGHNTLYWYLQNLGQGPELLIRYENEEAVDDSQLPKDRFSAERLKGVDSTLKIQPAELGDSAVYLCASSPGTGYTEAFFGQGTRLTVV.